The T cell receptor (beta chain) under discussion was sequenced for a study of persistence of HIV-infected CD4 T cells. The immunoSEQ assay was version 4, run in survey mode. Profiling relied on immunoSEQ multiplex PCR, and the TCRdb table lists in-frame clones only, not all of them. The sample yields roughly 41,000 clones, around 80% seen once. This CDR3 contains 14 residues. Germline assignment: CDR1 SGHDT and CDR2 YYEEEE. V shed 1 base, J shed 4 bases, and the junction held 4 bases outside the gene matches. To note about this clone: Its antigen remains unidentified.

Stimulation used approximately 9.6 ug/mL lysate from CMV-infected fibroblasts. CD40L/CD69 double-negative CD45RO-high memory CD4+ T cells were collected. The J gene is TRBJ1-1, the V gene TRBV5-6; 7 nucleotides match TRBD1. The source is an adult man with HIV who was CMV-seropositive. This specimen was CD4+ T cells sorted from PBMCs after roughly 18-hour stimulation, taken from a patient who received antiretroviral therapy. The CDR3 here is CASSLTGEGTEAFF. DNA of the CDR3: TGTGCCAGCAGCTTGACAGGGGAGGGCACTGAAGCTTTCTTT.